This TCR beta chain appears in the sequencing data of a study of blood T cell repertoires in COVID-19. The wider study: PBMCs, B-cell-depleted T cells, or T cells provided the cDNA or gDNA that made up the material.

V was trimmed by 4 bases and J by 3 bases, leaving 15 bases between them. This CDR3 contains 15 residues. Germline CDR1 reads SGHTA; CDR2 reads FQGNSA. This table comes from immunoSEQ multiplex PCR, and its TCRdb copy is limited to in-frame clones, with some not included. The sample lists about 120,000 clones; roughly 85% were seen once. This clone was seen only once. The TCR originated in a man at least 80 years old with acute or convalescent COVID-19. The sample comprised peripheral blood. V is TRBV7-2 and J is TRBJ1-1; D not resolved. In DNA, the CDR3 is TGTGCCAGCAGCTCCGCCAATCGTGGGCACACTGAAGCTTTCTTT. This encodes CASSSANRGHTEAFF.